These 7 T cell receptor beta chains were sequenced from one sample in a study of blood T cell repertoires in COVID-19. The assay was immunoSEQ multiplex PCR, and TCRdb's table has in-frame clones only and misses some. The repertoire includes approximately 320,000 clones, around nine tenths of them detected once, and 2% to 3% sits in the top ten. The sequencing input was PBMCs or T cells enriched from blood (not recorded which). These receptors all come from a man aged 60-69 years who had recovered from COVID-19.

The rearrangement uses TRBV12-3 or TRBV12-4 and TRBJ1-3; D gene unclear. The V end was cut by 5 bases, the J end by 10 bases, with 9 bases between. CDR3 size: 11 residues. The CDR3 sequence: CASSLVGTIYF. Written as DNA, the CDR3 is TGTGCCAGCAGTCTCGTCGGGACCATATATTTT.

The chain employs TRBV7-3 and TRBJ2-3, with 7 bases lining up with TRBD2. After removal of 5 bases from V and 2 bases from J, the junction contained 16 bases not matched to a gene. Germline V gene sequence: CDR1 SGHTA, CDR2 FQGTGA. The CDR3 sequence is 18 residues long. CDR3 in amino acids: CASSRIAGVGLFTDTQYF. CDR3 DNA: TGTGCCAGCAGCCGCATTGCGGGAGTGGGCTTATTCACAGATACGCAGTATTTT.

The table lists this clone with a few counts. The chain recombines TRBV7-2 with TRBJ2-7; 11 nucleotides align to TRBD2. Germline V gene lookup returns CDR1 SGHTA and CDR2 FQGNSA. The length of the CDR3 is 17 residues. The V segment lost 1 base and the J segment 4 bases; nucleotides outside the gene matches: 9. CDR3 sequence: CASSLVARTSGSYEQYF. CDR3 in DNA: TGTGCCAGCAGCTTAGTCGCAAGGACTAGCGGGTCTTACGAGCAGTACTTC.

The chain recombines TRBV5-1 with TRBJ2-3; D possibly corresponds to TRBD1 (5 bases). Germline CDR1 SGHRS, CDR2 YFSETQ. The CDR3 spans 13 residues. V lost 4 bases and J lost 3, with 9 bases in between. CDR3: CASSHQGTDTQYF. As DNA, the CDR3 is TGCGCCAGCAGCCACCAGGGAACAGATACGCAGTATTTT.

The chain has TRBV2 and TRBJ2-3; 10 bases are a match to TRBD2. The CDR3 is 15 residues long. Per germline, CDR1 SNHLY and CDR2 FYNNEI. The trim removed 4 bases at V and 3 bases at J, leaving 4 bases unmatched. CDR3 sequence (DNA): TGTGCCAGCAGTGCAGGTAGCGGGAGGACAGATACGCAGTATTTT. Translated: CASSAGSGRTDTQYF.

Worth noting for this clone: At one of its ends the junction is not consistent with the germline gene, which may arise from a read error. This chain joins TRBV7-2 and TRBJ1-2, with TRBD1 identical over 11 bases. Germline assignment: CDR1 SGHTA and CDR2 FQGNSA. The CDR3 is made up of 14 amino acids. The CDR3 DNA is TGTGCCAGCAGCCAATTCCGGACAGGGGGCCTTTACGTCTTC. It codes for CASSQFRTGGLYVF.

The J gene is TRBJ1-6, the V gene TRBV11-3; D uncertain. This CDR3 is built from 15 residues. Germline values: CDR1 SGHNT, CDR2 YENEEA. V was clipped by 3 bases and J by 1 base, with 7 bases between them. The CDR3 region is CASSLRASYNSPLHF. CDR3 nucleotides: TGTGCCAGCAGCTTGCGTGCTTCCTATAATTCACCCCTCCACTTT. The full variable domain, completed using reference TRBV11-3 and TRBJ1-6, is EAGVVQSPRYKIIEKKQPVAFWCNPISGHNTLYWYLQNLGQGPELLIRYENEEAVDDSQLPKDRFSAERLKGVDSTLKIQPAELGDSAVYLCASSLRASYNSPLHFGNGTRLTVT.